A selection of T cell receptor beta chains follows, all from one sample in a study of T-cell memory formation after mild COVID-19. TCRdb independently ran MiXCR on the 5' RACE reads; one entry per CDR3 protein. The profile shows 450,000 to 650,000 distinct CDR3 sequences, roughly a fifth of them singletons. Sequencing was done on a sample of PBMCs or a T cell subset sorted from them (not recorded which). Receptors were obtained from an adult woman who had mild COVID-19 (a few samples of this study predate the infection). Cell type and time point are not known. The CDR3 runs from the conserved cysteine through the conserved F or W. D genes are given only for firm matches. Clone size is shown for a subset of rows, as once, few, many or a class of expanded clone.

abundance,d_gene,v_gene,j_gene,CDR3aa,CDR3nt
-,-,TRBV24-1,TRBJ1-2,CATSVTGEDNYGYTF,TGTGCCACCAGTGTGACAGGAGAGGACAACTATGGCTACACCTTC
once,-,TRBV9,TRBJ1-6,CASSVAADNSPLHF,TGTGCCAGCAGCGTAGCGGCCGATAATTCACCCCTCCACTTT
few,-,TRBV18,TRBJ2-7,CASSPPAGSGQYF,TGTGCCAGCTCACCACCGGCAGGAAGCGGGCAGTACTTC
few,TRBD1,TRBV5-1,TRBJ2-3,CASSPTGGWGTDTQYF,TGCGCCAGCAGCCCGACAGGGGGATGGGGCACAGATACGCAGTATTTT
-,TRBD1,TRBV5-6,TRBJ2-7,CASSGTGRYEQYF,TGTGCCAGCAGTGGGACAGGGCGTTACGAGCAGTACTTC
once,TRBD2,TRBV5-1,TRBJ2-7,CASSLVGGIEQYF,TGCGCCAGCAGCTTAGTGGGAGGGATCGAGCAGTACTTC
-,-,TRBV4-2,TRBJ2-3,CASSQDTARADTQYF,TGTGCCAGCAGCCAAGATACAGCCAGGGCAGATACGCAGTATTTT
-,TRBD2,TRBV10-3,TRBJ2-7,CAISDKDPGGYEQYF,TGTGCCATCAGTGATAAGGACCCCGGGGGGTACGAGCAGTACTTC
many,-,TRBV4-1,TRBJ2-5,CASSQEGGETQYF,TGCGCCAGCAGCCAAGAAGGGGGGGAGACCCAGTACTTC
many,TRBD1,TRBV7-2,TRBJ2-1,CASSPTATGDTEQFF,TGTGCCAGCAGCCCGACCGCTACAGGGGATACTGAGCAGTTCTTC
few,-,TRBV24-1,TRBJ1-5,CASPGGPDQPQHF,TGTGCCAGCCCAGGCGGGCCCGATCAGCCCCAGCATTTT
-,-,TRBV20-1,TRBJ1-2,CSARDPRGAHCGYTF,TGCAGTGCTAGAGATCCGCGGGGGGCACACTGTGGCTACACCTTC
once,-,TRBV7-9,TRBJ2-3,CASSPPQRQASTDTQYF,TGTGCCAGCAGCCCCCCGCAGCGGCAAGCTAGCACAGATACGCAGTATTTT
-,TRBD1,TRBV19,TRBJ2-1,CASRHGTVNNEQFF,TGTGCCAGTAGACATGGGACAGTTAACAATGAGCAGTTCTTC
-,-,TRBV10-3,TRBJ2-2,CAISESGELFF,TGTGCCATCAGTGAATCCGGGGAGCTGTTTTTT
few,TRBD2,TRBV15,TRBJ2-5,CATSRTSGRDETQYF,TGTGCCACCAGCAGGACCAGCGGGAGGGATGAGACCCAGTACTTC
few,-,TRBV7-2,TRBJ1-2,CASSLNIGAGGYTF,TGTGCCAGCAGCTTAAATATCGGCGCCGGAGGCTACACCTTC
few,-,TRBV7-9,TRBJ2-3,CASSLEPGLPPQQYF,TGTGCCAGCAGCTTAGAGCCAGGACTTCCACCCCAGCAGTATTTT
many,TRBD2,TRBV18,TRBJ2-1,CASSPLRPREGLKYNEQFF,TGTGCCAGCTCACCACTGCGGCCGCGGGAGGGCCTTAAGTACAATGAGCAGTTCTTC
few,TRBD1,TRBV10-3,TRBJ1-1,CAISESVQGGTEAFF,TGTGCCATCAGTGAGTCCGTACAGGGGGGCACTGAAGCTTTCTTT
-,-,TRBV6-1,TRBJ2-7,CASSALPGQGYEQYF,TGTGCCAGCAGTGCGCTCCCGGGACAAGGATACGAGCAGTACTTC
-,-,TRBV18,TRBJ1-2,CASSPRYADYGYTF,TGTGCCAGCTCACCACGGTATGCAGACTATGGCTACACCTTC
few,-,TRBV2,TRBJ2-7,CASSDKLGEQYF,TGTGCCAGCAGTGACAAGTTGGGCGAGCAGTACTTC
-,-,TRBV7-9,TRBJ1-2,CASSPLLEGANYGYTF,TGTGCCAGCAGCCCCCTGTTGGAGGGGGCTAACTATGGCTACACCTTC
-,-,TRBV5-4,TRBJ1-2,CASSLHLNYGYTF,TGTGCCAGCAGCTTGCACTTAAACTATGGCTACACCTTC
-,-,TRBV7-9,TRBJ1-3,CASIRGRAGNTIYF,TGTGCCAGCATACGGGGTCGCGCTGGAAACACCATATATTTT
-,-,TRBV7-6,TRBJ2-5,CASSSLAEGTQYF,TGTGCCAGCAGCTCCCTGGCCGAAGGGACCCAGTACTTC
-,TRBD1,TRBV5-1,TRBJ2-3,CASSILTGGTDTQYF,TGCGCCAGCAGCATTTTGACAGGGGGCACAGATACGCAGTATTTT
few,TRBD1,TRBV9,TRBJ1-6,CASLCNWGQQTGRVSYNSPLHF,TGTGCCAGCCTCTGTAATTGGGGACAGCAAACCGGACGGGTCTCCTATAATTCACCCCTCCACTTT
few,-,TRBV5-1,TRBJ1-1,CASSLAGTQTEAFF,TGCGCCAGCAGCTTGGCAGGGACACAAACTGAAGCTTTCTTT
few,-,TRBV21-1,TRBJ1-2,CASSRGAYGYTF,TGTGCCAGCAGCAGGGGGGCCTATGGCTACACCTTC
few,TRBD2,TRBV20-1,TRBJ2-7,CSASGSGSKAYEQYF,TGCAGTGCTAGCGGTAGCGGGAGTAAAGCCTACGAGCAGTACTTC
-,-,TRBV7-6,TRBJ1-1,CASSLAVRQGGGGTEAFF,TGTGCCAGCAGCTTAGCGGTGCGGCAGGGCGGTGGAGGAACTGAAGCTTTCTTT
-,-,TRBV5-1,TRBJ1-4,CASSLDASAAEKMFF,TGCGCCAGCAGCTTGGATGCCTCAGCGGCTGAAAAAATGTTTTTT
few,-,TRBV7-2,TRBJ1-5,CASSLGGASNQPQHF,TGTGCCAGCAGCTTAGGGGGGGCAAGCAATCAGCCCCAGCATTTT
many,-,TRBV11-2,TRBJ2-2,CASSFQENGELFF,TGTGCCAGCAGCTTTCAGGAAAACGGGGAGCTGTTTTTT
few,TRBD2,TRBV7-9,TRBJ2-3,CASSPSPFSGGVDTQYF,TGTGCCAGCAGCCCTAGCCCCTTTAGCGGGGGGGTAGATACGCAGTATTTT
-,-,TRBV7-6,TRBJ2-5,CASSWGEAGLCF,TGTGCCAGCAGCTGGGGGGAGGCAGGGTTGTGCTTC
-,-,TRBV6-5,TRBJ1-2,CASSYSVWGTNYGYTF,TGTGCCAGCAGTTATTCGGTTTGGGGAACTAACTATGGCTACACCTTC
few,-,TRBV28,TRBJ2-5,CASSLLQGGGSQYF,TGTGCCAGCAGTTTATTACAGGGAGGAGGTTCCCAGTACTTC
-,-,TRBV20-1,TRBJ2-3,CSASPLQSPSTYTQYF,TGCAGTGCGTCCCCTTTACAGAGCCCTAGCACGTATACGCAGTATTTT
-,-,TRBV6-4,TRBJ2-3,CASSGLVGGTDTQYF,TGTGCCAGCAGTGGACTAGTTGGGGGCACAGATACGCAGTATTTT
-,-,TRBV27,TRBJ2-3,CASSPYPQGSDTDTQYF,TGTGCCAGCAGTCCCTATCCACAGGGATCTGACACAGATACGCAGTATTTT
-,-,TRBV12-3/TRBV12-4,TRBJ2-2,CASRPGVSAGELFF,TGTGCCAGCAGGCCCGGAGTGAGCGCCGGGGAGCTGTTTTTT
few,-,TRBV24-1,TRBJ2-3,CATSDFGRDTQYF,TGTGCCACCAGTGATTTTGGGAGAGATACGCAGTATTTT
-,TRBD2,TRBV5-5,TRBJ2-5,CASTGWPTSGTETQYF,TGTGCCAGCACGGGCTGGCCGACTAGCGGGACTGAGACCCAGTACTTC
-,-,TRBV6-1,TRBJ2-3,CASSEERPQYF,TGTGCCAGCAGTGAAGAGCGGCCGCAGTATTTT
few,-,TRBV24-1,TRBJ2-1,CATSDFGRKGELYNEQFF,TGTGCCACCAGTGATTTTGGAAGGAAGGGGGAGCTCTACAATGAGCAGTTCTTC